Below, 30 T cell receptor beta chains from the same sample are listed, as sequenced in a study of T cell responses to AZD1222 COVID-19 vaccine. The assay was immunoSEQ multiplex PCR, and TCRdb's table has in-frame clones only and misses some. The data contain over 85,000 clones, approximately 92% of them singletons. The source was peripheral blood, collected on day 0 of AZD1222 vaccination. Source of these receptors: an adult in good health.

The table lists this clone with a count of one. This chain uses TRBV11-2 with TRBJ2-7, with a tentative D call TRBD2 (5 bases). The CDR3 loop spans 12 amino acids. Trimming pared 6 bases from V and 3 bases from J, leaving 9 bases between. Germline assignment: CDR1 SGHAT and CDR2 FQNNGV. CDR3 amino acids: CASSHEGYEQYF. CDR3 coding DNA: TGTGCCAGCAGTCATGAGGGCTACGAGCAGTACTTC.

The genes are TRBV19 and TRBJ2-3; maybe TRBD1 (6 bases). The CDR3 contains 14 residues. Germline V gene sequence: CDR1 LNHDA, CDR2 SQIVND (reference sequence). Deletions cut 4 bases from V and 4 bases from J, with 12 bases between. CDR3 DNA sequence: TGTGCCAGTAGTACCCTCAAGGGGGCAGATACGCAGTATTTT. It specifies CASSTLKGADTQYF.

The V and J genes are TRBV27 and TRBJ1-5; 7 positions agree with TRBD1. The CDR3 sequence is 15 residues long. The junction had 14 bases not matched to a gene; V was cut back by 8 bases and J by 7 bases. In germline, CDR1 is MNHEY, CDR2 SMNVEV (reference sequence). CDR3 region: CASGPTGRGWQPQHF. As DNA, the CDR3 is TGTGCCAGCGGCCCGACAGGGAGAGGATGGCAGCCCCAGCATTTT.

This rearrangement joins TRBV12-3 or TRBV12-4 to TRBJ1-2; D is perhaps TRBD1 (5 bases). This CDR3 spans 13 amino acids. The V end lost 6 bases, the J end lost 4 bases, and 12 bases lay between the germline ends. The CDR3 DNA sequence: TGTGCCAGCAGGTCCGACAGTCTCTATGGCTACACCTTC. This translates into CASRSDSLYGYTF.

This sequence joins TRBV27 and TRBJ1-5; possibly TRBD1 for D (6 bases). CDR3 size: 14 residues. The V gene's germline CDR1 is MNHEY and CDR2 SMNVEV (reference sequence). The V gene lost 3 bases and the J gene lost 6 bases, with 12 bases spanning the gap. The CDR3 is CASSLAGAAQPQHF. The CDR3 coding sequence is TGTGCCAGCAGTTTGGCGGGGGCTGCTCAGCCCCAGCATTTT.

The chain uses TRBV6-5 and TRBJ1-5; D is unclear. Germline CDR1 is MNHEY and CDR2 is SVGAGI. This CDR3 comprises 14 residues. V was pared by 9 bases and J by 0 bases, with 12 bases between. CDR3 region: CASKVSSSNQPQHF. As DNA, the CDR3 is TGTGCCAGTAAGGTCTCCTCTAGCAATCAGCCCCAGCATTTT.

V usage is TRBV5-6 and J usage is TRBJ2-7; D unclear. The V end was cut by 0 bases, the J end by 3 bases, with 7 bases between. CDR1 is SGHDT and CDR2 is YYEEEE in the germline V gene. The CDR3 has 13 residues. The CDR3 region has the DNA TGTGCCAGCAGCTTGGTACAAAACTACGAGCAGTACTTC. Protein product: CASSLVQNYEQYF.

This chain connects TRBV15 to TRBJ2-5, with D perhaps TRBD2 (5 bases). Germline assignment: CDR1 LNHNV and CDR2 YYDKDF (reference sequence). The CDR3 has 14 amino acids. Trimming stripped 0 bases from V and 5 bases from J, with 10 bases between. The CDR3 region has the DNA TGTGCCACCAGCAGAGATCCCAGGAGGGAGACCCAGTACTTC. Translating it yields CATSRDPRRETQYF.

The chain is built from TRBV5-4 and TRBJ1-1, with D possibly TRBD1 on 6 matching bases. Germline values: CDR1 SGHNT, CDR2 YYREEE (reference sequence). The CDR3 is made up of 15 amino acids. V shed 4 bases and J shed 5 bases, with 18 bases lying between them. In DNA form, the CDR3 reads TGTGCCAGCAGCGCTGAATGGGGGGCTGGTACTGAAGCTTTCTTT. Its protein is CASSAEWGAGTEAFF.

J is TRBJ2-7 and V is TRBV11-3; 12 bases map to TRBD1. V shed 5 bases, J shed 7 bases, and the junction held 9 bases outside the gene matches. The CDR3 contains 15 residues. Germline V gives CDR1 SGHNT, CDR2 YENEEA. As DNA, the CDR3 is TGTGCCAGCAGCCGGTCCGGGACAGGGGGCGCGGAGCAGTACTTC. Translating gives CASSRSGTGGAEQYF.

This chain uses TRBV2 with TRBJ1-2; D perhaps matches TRBD1 (6 bases). Germline CDR1 reads SNHLY; CDR2 reads FYNNEI. This CDR3 has 14 amino acids. V dropped 2 bases and J dropped 4 bases, with 11 bases sitting between them. DNA for the CDR3: TGTGCCAGCAGTGAACGGGGGGCTGGCTATGGCTACACCTTC. Protein: CASSERGAGYGYTF. The full variable domain, rest sourced from reference TRBV2 and TRBJ1-2, is EPEVTQTPSHQVTQMGQEVILRCVPISNHLYFYWYRQILGQKVEFLVSFYNNEISEKSEIFDDQFSVERPDGSNFTLKIRSTKLEDSAMYFCASSERGAGYGYTFGSGTRLTVV.

This clone appeared once. The rearrangement uses TRBV7-9 and TRBJ2-7; D is perhaps TRBD1 (6 bases). There are 12 residues in the CDR3. Deletions cut 1 base from V and 6 bases from J, with 7 bases between. Germline CDR1 is SEHNR and CDR2 is FQNEAQ (reference sequence). The CDR3 sequence is CASSLVGAEQYF. CDR3 coding DNA: TGTGCCAGCAGCTTAGTGGGGGCCGAGCAGTACTTC.

This clone was counted once. The gene calls are TRBV27 and TRBJ2-2; D could derive from TRBD1 or TRBD2 (5 bases each). This CDR3 region has 13 residues. V lost 10 bases, J lost 2 bases, and 11 bases lay in between. Looked up from germline, CDR1 is MNHEY and CDR2 is SMNVEV (reference sequence). The chain's CDR3 is CAIRWDNTGELFF. The CDR3 region has the DNA TGTGCCATCCGGTGGGACAACACCGGGGAGCTGTTTTTT.

The chain recombines TRBV7-9 with TRBJ1-5, with D tentatively TRBD1 (6 bases). Trimming removed 5 bases from V and 2 bases from J, with 16 bases in between. The CDR3 contains 16 residues. The germline gives CDR1 SEHNR, CDR2 FQNEAQ (reference sequence). CDR3 nucleotides: TGTGCCAGCAGCCCAGACAGGACTCTCGGCAATCAGCCCCAGCATTTT. Translating it yields CASSPDRTLGNQPQHF.

This chain joins TRBV15 and TRBJ1-5; D gene unclear. CDR1 is LNHNV and CDR2 is YYDKDF in the germline V gene (reference sequence). CDR3 length: 12 amino acids. V dropped 3 bases and J dropped 6 bases, with 6 bases sitting between them. CDR3 region: CATSRLGQPQHF. The CDR3 DNA sequence: TGTGCCACCAGCAGGTTAGGTCAGCCCCAGCATTTT.

This clone has a handful of counts. The chain uses TRBV27 and TRBJ2-5, with 8 bases aligning to TRBD2. Trimming took 6 bases from V and 5 from J; bases not matched to a gene: 5. The CDR3 runs to 13 residues. The germline CDR1 and CDR2 sequences are MNHEY and SMNVEV (reference sequence). In DNA form, the CDR3 reads TGTGCCAGCAGGGCAGCGGGGGCGGAGACCCAGTACTTC. Encoded protein: CASRAAGAETQYF.

The chain joins TRBV11-2 to TRBJ2-1; 11 bases are shared with TRBD1. Losses at the gene ends were 6 bases for V and 9 bases for J; bases not matched to a gene: 7. The CDR3 extends over 14 amino acids. Germline CDR1 and CDR2: SGHAT and FQNNGV. As DNA, the CDR3 is TGTGCCAGCAGTCCAAGGACAGGGGGCTCTGAGCAGTTCTTC. This gives the protein CASSPRTGGSEQFF.

This chain uses TRBV28 with TRBJ2-7; 9 bases align to TRBD1. This CDR3 is built from 14 residues. Per germline, CDR1 MDHEN and CDR2 SYDVKM. J lost 3 bases, V lost 6 bases, and 6 bases had no gene match. CDR3 in amino acids: CASRVYRGLYEQYF. The CDR3 region has the DNA TGTGCCAGCAGAGTTTACAGGGGGCTCTACGAGCAGTACTTC.

This clone has a single count. CDR3 nucleotides: TGTGCCAGCAGTCCACCTGGGGCACTGGAGCAGTACTTC. It encodes CASSPPGALEQYF. The rearrangement links TRBV28 to TRBJ2-7, with D possibly matching TRBD1 (5 bases). Germline loops: CDR1 MDHEN, CDR2 SYDVKM. The V gene lost 5 bases and the J gene lost 7 bases, with 15 bases spanning the gap. The CDR3 covers 13 residues.

The chain is built from TRBV5-1 and TRBJ2-5; D remains ambiguous. The CDR3 has 14 amino acids. V dropped 0 bases and J dropped 2 bases, with 8 bases sitting between them. The germline gives CDR1 SGHRS, CDR2 YFSETQ. The CDR3: CASSLEFGQETQYF. The DNA for the CDR3 is TGCGCCAGCAGCTTGGAGTTTGGGCAAGAGACCCAGTACTTC.

The rearrangement joins TRBV5-4 to TRBJ2-5; TRBD1 might be the D (6 bases). CDR1 SGHNT and CDR2 YYREEE come from the germline V gene (reference sequence). The V end lost 2 bases, the J end lost 4 bases, and 9 bases lay between the germline ends. The CDR3 contains 13 residues. The CDR3 loop is CASSFTGRETQYF. The CDR3 DNA reads TGTGCCAGCAGCTTTACAGGGCGAGAGACCCAGTACTTC. Variable domain in full (rest from reference TRBV5-4 and TRBJ2-5): ETGVTQSPTHLIKTRGQQVTLRCSSQSGHNTVSWYQQALGQGPQFIFQYYREEENGRGNFPPRFSGLQFPNYSSELNVNALELDDSALYLCASSFTGRETQYFGPGTRLLVL.

CDR3 DNA: TGTGCCAGCAGCCAAAAACTTCCCATTTCAAGCTCCTATAATTCACCCCTCCACTTT. Translation: CASSQKLPISSSYNSPLHF. The V gene is TRBV14, the J gene TRBJ1-6; unclear D gene. Germline V gene sequence: CDR1 SGHDN, CDR2 FVKESK. This CDR3 region has 19 residues. Deletions cut 2 bases from V and 0 bases from J, with 17 bases between.

The chain recombines TRBV29-1 with TRBJ1-2; 7 bases agree with TRBD1. The V gene end was trimmed by 4 bases and the J gene end by 3 bases; junction bases not matched to a gene: 5. Per the germline V gene, CDR1 is SQVTM and CDR2 is ANQGSEA. The CDR3 has 13 amino acids. CDR3 amino acids: CSVGTGAYYGYTF. In DNA form, the CDR3 reads TGCAGCGTTGGTACAGGGGCGTACTATGGCTACACCTTC.

V is TRBV30 and J is TRBJ1-1; no clear D gene. CDR1 GTSNPN and CDR2 SVGIG come from the germline V gene (reference sequence). This CDR3 is built from 14 residues. The germline V and J ends were trimmed by 2 bases and 0 bases, with 10 bases remaining between them. Here the CDR3 DNA reads TGTGCCTGGAGTACTTGGGGAATGAACACTGAAGCTTTCTTT. It specifies CAWSTWGMNTEAFF.

The V gene is TRBV6-5, the J gene TRBJ1-5; D is ambiguous. Germline V gene data show CDR1 as MNHEY and CDR2 as SVGAGI. V was cut by 7 bases and J by 7 bases, with 14 bases left in between. This CDR3 contains 13 residues. The CDR3: CASTKDGSQPQHF. The CDR3 nucleotides are TGTGCCAGCACCAAGGACGGTTCCCAGCCCCAGCATTTT.

The chain uses TRBV6-5 and TRBJ2-5; the D gene is possibly TRBD1 (7 bases). Trimming pared 6 bases from V and 5 bases from J, leaving 19 bases between. This CDR3 contains 15 residues. Per the germline V gene, CDR1 is MNHEY and CDR2 is SVGAGI. This chain's CDR3 is CASSPGTPGGETQYF. The DNA for the CDR3 is TGTGCCAGCAGCCCCGGGACCCCAGGGGGGGAGACCCAGTACTTC.

The CDR3 protein is CASSYSGRLPYEQYF. The CDR3 DNA follows: TGTGCCAGCAGTTATAGCGGGAGACTTCCCTACGAGCAGTACTTC. V gene TRBV6-2 or TRBV6-3 combines with J gene TRBJ2-7; TRBD2 agrees at 9 bases. The CDR3 is 15 amino acids. CDR1 is MNHEY and CDR2 is SVGEGT in the germline V gene. Trimming cost V 3 bases and J 2 bases; bases outside gene matches: 5.

This clone was counted a few times. This chain joins TRBV7-8 and TRBJ2-2; 12 bases align to TRBD2. Trimming cost V 4 bases and J 4 bases; bases outside gene matches: 4. This CDR3 is built from 16 residues. Germline V gene sequence: CDR1 SGHVS, CDR2 FQNEAQ. CDR3 sequence (DNA): TGTGCCAGCAGCTCCACTAGCGGGGGGCTCACCGGGGAGCTGTTTTTT. It translates to CASSSTSGGLTGELFF.

The chain couples TRBV28 to TRBJ1-5, with TRBD1 as a possible D gene (5 bases). Trimming cost V 1 base and J 3 bases, with 16 bases left between them. The CDR3 spans 17 residues. Germline CDR1 is MDHEN and CDR2 is SYDVKM. The CDR3 protein is CASSLSHLRGYNQPQHF. The CDR3 DNA reads TGTGCCAGCAGTTTATCCCACCTTCGGGGGTACAATCAGCCCCAGCATTTT.

This chain uses TRBV7-8 with TRBJ1-1, with 8 bases matching TRBD1. The CDR3 contains 15 residues. CDR1 and CDR2 (germline): SGHVS, FQNEAQ. V lost 1 base and J lost 2; bases outside the gene matches: 3. CDR3: CASSLDQGANTEAFF. In DNA form, the CDR3 reads TGTGCCAGCAGCTTAGATCAGGGGGCCAACACTGAAGCTTTCTTT.